These 21 T cell receptor beta chains were all obtained from the same sample, sequenced in a study of neurological immune-mediated disorders. TCRdb redid the calling of the 5' RACE reads with MiXCR, one entry per CDR3 protein. The data contain about 46,000 distinct CDR3 sequences, less than 4% of them seen just once; the ten biggest clones take up roughly 15%. The specimen sequenced was PBMCs. The receptor source for this set is a woman between 45 and 65 years old with multiple sclerosis.

In this sample, this clonotype turned up many times. The chain couples TRBV10-2 to TRBJ1-4; D unresolved. Germline lookup yields CDR1 WSHSY and CDR2 SAAADI. The ends were cut back, 6 bases at V and 3 bases at J, with 11 bases in the middle. The CDR3 sequence is 14 residues long. The CDR3 sequence is CASSKPGSNEKLFF. CDR3 nucleotides: TGCGCCAGCAGCAAACCGGGATCTAATGAAAAACTGTTTTTT.

The sample holds many counts of this clonotype. This chain links TRBV18 with TRBJ1-1, with D unclear. Per the germline V gene, CDR1 is KGHSH and CDR2 is LQKENI. The CDR3 runs to 14 residues. The V end lost 2 bases, the J end lost 3 bases, and 10 bases lay between the germline ends. CDR3 in amino acids: CASSPGSVDTEAFF. As DNA, the CDR3 is TGTGCCAGCTCACCAGGGTCGGTGGACACTGAAGCTTTCTTT.

This clonotype has ten or more counts. The rearrangement uses TRBV10-1 and TRBJ1-2, with 10 bases lining up with TRBD1. The CDR3 consists of 15 residues. V lost 4 bases to trimming and J lost 4 bases; unmatched junction nucleotides: 6. Germline CDR1 reads WNHNN; CDR2 reads SYGVQD (reference sequence). The CDR3 region has the DNA TGCGCCAGCAGTGGGGACAGGGGTCCTACCTATGGCTACACCTTC. The encoded protein is CASSGDRGPTYGYTF.

This clonotype was observed at least ten times. The chain has TRBV20-1 and TRBJ2-1, with D perhaps TRBD1 (6 bases). Trimming cost V 1 base and J 6 bases, with 13 bases left between them. The CDR3 covers 14 residues. The germline V gene has CDR1 DFQATT and CDR2 SNEGSKA (reference sequence). CDR3 in amino acids: CSARGGGRSNEQFF. DNA of the CDR3: TGCAGTGCTAGAGGAGGGGGTAGATCCAATGAGCAGTTCTTC.

This clonotype was counted at least ten times. The chain is built from TRBV7-2 and TRBJ2-3, with 11 bases lining up with TRBD2. This CDR3 region has 18 residues. J gave up 1 base and V 6 bases, and 12 bases lay outside the gene matches. In germline, CDR1 is SGHTA, CDR2 FQGNSA. The CDR3 spells CASSLGVAGGLGTDTQYF. DNA for the CDR3: TGTGCCAGCAGTTTGGGGGTAGCGGGAGGGCTGGGCACAGATACGCAGTATTTT.

This clonotype occurred many times. The chain links TRBV20-1 to TRBJ1-5, with a tentative D call TRBD1 (5 bases). The CDR3 spans 13 residues. The V and J ends lost 1 base and 5 bases respectively, with 9 bases between them. Germline values: CDR1 DFQATT, CDR2 SNEGSKA (reference sequence). CDR3 in amino acids: CSARGDSDQPQHF. CDR3 DNA: TGCAGTGCTAGAGGCGACAGTGATCAGCCCCAGCATTTT.

This clonotype showed up many times. This sequence joins TRBV20-1 and TRBJ2-1; 7 bases agree with TRBD2. J lost 9 bases, V lost 6 bases, and 11 bases had no gene match. There are 13 residues in the CDR3. Germline V CDR1 and CDR2: DFQATT, SNEGSKA (reference sequence). CDR3 sequence reads: CSAKRDLVGEQFF. The CDR3 DNA sequence: TGCAGTGCAAAGCGGGACCTAGTCGGTGAGCAGTTCTTC.

This clonotype has ten or more counts. The V gene is TRBV20-1, the J gene TRBJ2-4; D might be TRBD2 (6 bases). Germline assignment: CDR1 DFQATT and CDR2 SNEGSKA (reference sequence). The CDR3 has 13 residues. The V end was cut by 0 bases, the J end by 10 bases, with 13 bases between. CDR3 nucleotides: TGCAGTGCTAGAGATCACGGGGGTACGATTCAGTACTTC. It translates to CSARDHGGTIQYF.

There are many counts of this clonotype. The rearrangement links TRBV20-1 to TRBJ2-7, with 12 bases identical to TRBD1. Trimming took 5 bases from V and 5 from J; bases not matched to a gene: 7. The CDR3 has 14 residues. The germline gives CDR1 DFQATT, CDR2 SNEGSKA (reference sequence). CDR3: CSAYGTGGVDEQYV. The CDR3 coding sequence is TGCAGTGCTTATGGGACAGGGGGCGTAGACGAGCAGTACGTC.

In its sample, this clonotype was seen many times. The chain recombines TRBV20-1 with TRBJ2-1, with 9 bases that match TRBD2. CDR1 and CDR2 (germline): DFQATT, SNEGSKA (reference sequence). The CDR3 has 14 residues. With V trimmed by 6 bases and J by 4 bases, 7 bases remained unmatched. The CDR3 loop is CSATLAGEYNEQFF. The CDR3 DNA reads as TGCAGTGCGACCTTAGCGGGAGAGTACAATGAGCAGTTCTTC.

Many counts were recorded for this clonotype. The chain combines TRBV4-2 with TRBJ2-7; D ambiguous. Germline assignment: CDR1 LGHNA and CDR2 YNFKEQ. V dropped 0 bases and J dropped 3 bases, with 3 bases sitting between them. The CDR3 length is 12 residues. The CDR3 region has the DNA TGTGCCAGCAGCCAAGAGAGCTACGAGCAGTACTTC. It specifies CASSQESYEQYF.

In the case of this clonotype: This may stem from a read error, because a much larger clone lies one nucleotide away. The chain employs TRBV5-5 and TRBJ1-2; tentatively, D is TRBD1 (5 bases). Trimming left V 7 bases short and J 2 bases short, with 15 bases between. CDR1 is SGHKS and CDR2 is YYEKEE in the germline V gene (reference sequence). This CDR3 contains 14 residues. The CDR3 DNA reads as TGTGCCAGCGAACACCGGGGGATCAACTATGGCTACACCTTC. Translated, it gives CASEHRGINYGYTF.

This clonotype was counted at least ten times. The rearrangement uses TRBV7-8 and TRBJ2-5; D gene ambiguous. Germline loops: CDR1 SGHVS, CDR2 FQNEAQ. Trimming took off 6 bases at V and 5 bases at J, with 13 bases between the two ends. The CDR3 is 13 residues long. CDR3 protein: CASRSGSHETQYF. CDR3 coding DNA: TGTGCCAGCAGGTCCGGGTCTCACGAGACCCAGTACTTC. The variable domain in full, completed from reference TRBV7-8 and TRBJ2-5, reads GAGVSQSPRYKVAKRGQDVALRCDPISGHVSLFWYQQALGQGPEFLTYFQNEAQLDKSGLPSDRFFAERPEGSVSTLKIQRTQQEDSAVYLCASRSGSHETQYFGPGTRLLVL.

At least ten counts were recorded for this clonotype. The rearrangement joins TRBV5-1 to TRBJ1-2; 9 bases agree with TRBD1. Germline V gives CDR1 SGHRS, CDR2 YFSETQ. V shed 0 bases, J shed 6 bases, and the junction held 3 bases outside the gene matches. There are 14 residues in the CDR3. The CDR3 coding sequence is TGCGCCAGCAGCTTGGGGACAGGGGAGAATGGCTACACCTTC. This sequence encodes CASSLGTGENGYTF.

This clonotype was seen repeatedly, ten times or more. The chain uses TRBV27 and TRBJ2-5; TRBD1 is a possible D gene (6 bases). V lost 0 bases and J 2 bases, leaving 10 bases between the germline ends. The CDR3 runs 15 residues. Germline V lookup: CDR1 MNHEY, CDR2 SMNVEV (reference sequence). DNA for the CDR3: TGTGCCAGCAGTTTATCGACGAGGGGGCAAGAGACCCAGTACTTC. This encodes CASSLSTRGQETQYF.

This clonotype was detected ten times or more. The chain links TRBV28 to TRBJ2-2; 8 bases align to TRBD2. The CDR3 spans 13 residues. CDR1 MDHEN and CDR2 SYDVKM come from the germline V gene. J lost 10 bases, V lost 4 bases, and 5 bases had no gene match. This CDR3 reads CASSSSGSKELFF. The CDR3 DNA follows: TGTGCCAGCAGTTCAAGCGGGAGTAAGGAGCTGTTTTTT.

This clonotype was counted many times. This chain links TRBV20-1 with TRBJ2-1, with TRBD2 identical over 10 bases. With 2 bases clipped from V and 0 bases from J, the junction kept 4 bases outside the gene matches. CDR1 and CDR2 (germline): DFQATT, SNEGSKA (reference sequence). This CDR3 is built from 16 residues. The CDR3 protein is CSARLAGVPSYNEQFF. Written as DNA, the CDR3 is TGCAGTGCTAGACTAGCGGGAGTCCCCTCCTACAATGAGCAGTTCTTC.

Comments on this clonotype: A much larger clone sits a single nucleotide away, making a read error possible. This chain links TRBV7-9 with TRBJ2-7; the D call may be TRBD1 or TRBD2 (6 bases each). V lost 4 bases and J 1 base, leaving 17 bases between the germline ends. Germline CDR1 SEHNR, CDR2 FQNEAQ (reference sequence). The CDR3 loop spans 16 amino acids. CDR3: CASSSNKGGPSYEQYF. In nucleotides, the CDR3 is TGTGCCAGCAGCTCAAATAAAGGGGGGCCTTCCTACGAGCAGTACTTC.

This clonotype is medium-sized (0.01 to 0.1%) by share. The CDR3 here is CATSPTGRSSIQYF. Written as DNA, the CDR3 is TGTGCCACCAGCCCGACAGGGAGGTCGTCCATTCAGTACTTC. The chain is built from TRBV15 and TRBJ2-4, with D possibly being TRBD1 (7 bases). Trimming pared 5 bases from V and 9 bases from J, leaving 17 bases between. Germline V gene sequence: CDR1 LNHNV, CDR2 YYDKDF (reference sequence). The CDR3 totals 14 residues.

This clonotype has ten or more counts. The chain joins TRBV9 to TRBJ2-3; 7 bases fit TRBD2. Germline lookup yields CDR1 SGDLS and CDR2 YYNGEE. The CDR3 spans 18 residues. After removal of 0 bases from V and 4 bases from J, the junction contained 14 bases not matched to a gene. The CDR3 DNA is TGTGCCAGCAGCGTAGCCCCGGATGGACTAGGAAGAGCAGATACGCAGTATTTT. This gives the protein CASSVAPDGLGRADTQYF.

This clonotype was detected ten times or more. The chain uses TRBV2 and TRBJ2-1, with 7 bases fitting TRBD2. Germline assignment: CDR1 SNHLY and CDR2 FYNNEI. After removal of 6 bases from V and 12 bases from J, the junction contained 8 bases not matched to a gene. The CDR3 consists of 12 residues. The CDR3 DNA sequence: TGTGCCAGCAGGGGTGCTAGCGGACCGCAGTTCTTC. Residues: CASRGASGPQFF.